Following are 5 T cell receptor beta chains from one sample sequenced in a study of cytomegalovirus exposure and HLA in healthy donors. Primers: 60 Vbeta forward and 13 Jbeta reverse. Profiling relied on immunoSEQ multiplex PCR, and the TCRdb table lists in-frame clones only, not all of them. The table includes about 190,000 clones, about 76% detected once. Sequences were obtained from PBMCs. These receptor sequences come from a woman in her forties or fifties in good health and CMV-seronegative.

CDR3 nucleotide sequence: TGTGCCAGCAGCGCCGGGGTGCGTGGCTACACCTTC. It codes for CASSAGVRGYTF. The V call is TRBV9, the J call TRBJ1-2, with D unclear. V lost 3 bases and J 7 bases, leaving 10 bases between the germline ends. The germline V gene has CDR1 SGDLS and CDR2 YYNGEE. This CDR3 has 12 amino acids.

The CDR3: CASRFPAGGRGQYF. Here the CDR3 DNA reads TGTGCCAGCAGATTCCCAGCGGGGGGCCGTGGGCAGTACTTC. This chain joins TRBV5-8 and TRBJ2-7; 9 bases fit TRBD2. Trimming at V came to 5 bases and at J to 9 bases, leaving 12 bases not matched to a gene. CDR1 and CDR2 from the germline V gene are SGHTS and YDEGEE. There are 14 residues in the CDR3.

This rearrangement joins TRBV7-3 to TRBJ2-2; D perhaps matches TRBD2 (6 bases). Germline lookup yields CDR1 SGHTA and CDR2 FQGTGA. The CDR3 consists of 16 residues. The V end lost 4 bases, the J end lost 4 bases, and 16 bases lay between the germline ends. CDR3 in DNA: TGTGCCAGCAGCTCCCTAGCTAGCGACGGCACCGGGGAGCTGTTTTTT. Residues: CASSSLASDGTGELFF.

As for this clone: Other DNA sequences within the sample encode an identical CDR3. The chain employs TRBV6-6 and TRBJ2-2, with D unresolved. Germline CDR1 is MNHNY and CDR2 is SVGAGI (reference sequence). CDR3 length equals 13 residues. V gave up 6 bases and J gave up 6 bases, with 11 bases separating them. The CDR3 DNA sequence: TGTGCCAGCAGACTATCCCCTCCCGGGGAGCTGTTTTTT. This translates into CASRLSPPGELFF.

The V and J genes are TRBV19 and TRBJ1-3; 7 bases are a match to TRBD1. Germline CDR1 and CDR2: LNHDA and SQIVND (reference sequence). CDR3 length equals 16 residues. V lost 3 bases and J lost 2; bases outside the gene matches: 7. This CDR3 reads CASSMAGTATGNTIYF. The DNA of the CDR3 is TGTGCCAGTAGTATGGCGGGGACAGCCACTGGAAACACCATATATTTT.